The entry that follows covers one TCR beta chain sequence. Its antigen target is currently unknown. No base qualities exist here, and no much larger clone lies one base off it. The sample is drawn from a study of blood T cell repertoires in COVID-19 (dated by TCRdb to 2018 to 2021). The study in broad terms: Samples covering the acute and convalescent phases of COVID-19 were provided by collaborators in the United States, Italy and Spain. The prospective study material was composed of cDNA or gDNA derived from T cells, B-cell-depleted T cells, or PBMCs. Subjects who had been exposed to COVID-19, were actively infected with it, or had recovered from it provided the deeply sampled blood TCRbeta repertoires that made up the dataset. A freely available public database, intended as a resource for researchers studying the immune response to SARS-CoV-2, is where the repertoires were released. The samples were drawn from two sources: the first 160 participants of the ongoing ImmuneRACE study, and 1,000 to 1,500 subjects contributed by 6 global collaborators. Nearly every sample came with metadata listing a de-identified subject ID, COVID-19 status, age in years and sex. Where HLA class I and class II types were available, the types were taken from metadata supplied by the sample provider, not from assay-based typing.

The V end loses 6 bases and the J end loses 7 bases, and a stretch of 15 bases separates them. The CDR3 has 13 amino acids, counting the end cysteine and phenylalanine. Left in the record is the CDR3 DNA by itself, 39 bases read in frame from the first base. CDR1 and CDR2 are drawn from the germline V gene (reference sequence): MNHEY, SMNVEV. Paper-wide results and their limitations: Clinical and demographic metadata were provided uncurated, with the amount varying by source and participant.

Whole blood was collected in K2EDTA tubes by collaborating institutions according to the institutions' own protocols. For TCRbeta analysis, collaborators shipped samples in one of three forms: frozen whole blood, isolated PBMCs, or DNA extracted from either of those sample types. TCRbeta CDR3 regions were amplified from genomic DNA by means of the immunoSEQ Assay, a bias-controlled multiplex PCR. The paper's data handling went like this. Within the assay, amplification of reference gene primers was used to estimate how many nucleated cells each sample contained. Sequence reads were collapsed and filtered to measure the absolute abundance of every unique TCRbeta CDR3 rearrangement. For each sample, productive Simpson clonality was calculated as the square root of Simpson's diversity index across productive rearrangements. TCRdb carries this immuneACCESS record with in-frame sequences only. Its versions omit some clonotypes, under half of them owing to an unresolved V gene in the studies checked, with the rest unexplained. The V and J calls and clone size come from that table; D and trimming were worked out from the DNA. The sample table records tens of thousands of clones; approximately 89% of these occur just once. The top ten hold 17% of the sample.

Input material: peripheral blood. Recombination joined TRBV27 with TRBJ1-1; the D gene cannot be named for sure. The sequence was collected from a human donor in a cohort sampled during active COVID-19. The CDR3 has the sequence CASSRPQYGEAFF. The bases are TGTGCCAGCAGCCGCCCCCAATACGGTGAAGCTTTCTTT.